Below, 8 T cell receptor beta chains from the same sample are listed, as sequenced in a study of blood T cells in healthy people across ages. It was with a sample-barcoded 5' primer and a J-beta primer mix that a second PCR of roughly 6 to 11 cycles was run. One entry per CDR3 protein results from TCRdb running MiXCR on the 5' RACE reads. Among 700,000 or so distinct CDR3 sequences listed, 22% were seen once. The source material was blood. The receptors were gathered from a man aged 65 to 85 in good health.

This clonotype was observed a handful of times. This rearrangement joins TRBV2 to TRBJ1-1; D uncertain. The CDR3 totals 14 residues. V dropped 2 bases and J dropped 4 bases, with 11 bases sitting between them. Germline V gene sequence: CDR1 SNHLY, CDR2 FYNNEI. The CDR3 sequence is CASSEFIATTEAFF. The CDR3 DNA is TGTGCCAGCAGTGAATTTATCGCTACCACTGAAGCTTTCTTT.

This clonotype has just a few counts. V gene TRBV19 combines with J gene TRBJ2-5; D is possibly TRBD1 or TRBD2 (5 bases each). Trimming cost V 4 bases and J 9 bases, with 9 bases left between them. The CDR3 runs to 11 residues. CDR1 and CDR2 (germline): LNHDA, SQIVND (reference sequence). The CDR3 loop reads CASSTVGAQYF. CDR3 in DNA: TGTGCCAGTAGTACCGTGGGGGCCCAGTACTTC. Variable domain in full (rest from reference TRBV19 and TRBJ2-5): DGGITQSPKYLFRKEGQNVTLSCEQNLNHDAMYWYRQDPGQGLRLIYYSQIVNDFQKGDIAEGYSVSREKKESFPLTVTSAQKNPTAFYLCASSTVGAQYFGPGTRLLVL.

The rearrangement joins TRBV29-1 to TRBJ1-4; D uncertain. The germline V and J ends were trimmed by 4 bases and 11 bases, with 17 bases remaining between them. The V gene's germline CDR1 is SQVTM and CDR2 ANQGSEA. This CDR3 is 13 amino acids long. CDR3 protein: CSVGVQAVGKLFF. The CDR3 region has the DNA TGCAGCGTTGGGGTCCAGGCCGTAGGGAAACTGTTTTTT.

The J gene is TRBJ2-7, the V gene TRBV10-3; D unclear. The better agreement between TRBJ2-1 and the DNA end casts doubt on the J call. Germline loops: CDR1 ENHRY, CDR2 SYGVKD. The length of the CDR3 is 12 residues. The CDR3 sequence is CAISSRRNEQFF. As DNA, the CDR3 is TGTGCCATCAGCTCACGGCGTAATGAGCAGTTCTTC.

Points on this clonotype: This is likely a read error, given that the CDR3 carries no conserved phenylalanine or tryptophan at its end. The chain links TRBV12-3 or TRBV12-4 to TRBJ1-4; 9 bases are a match to TRBD1. This CDR3 contains 15 residues. J was trimmed by 8 bases and V by 6 bases; bases with no gene match: 10. CDR3 DNA sequence: TGTGCCAGCAGGACCGGACAGGGGCGGTTGGAAAAACTGTTTCTT. It encodes CASRTGQGRLEKLFL.

The chain is built from TRBV20-1 and TRBJ2-1; TRBD2 might be the D (6 bases). The CDR3 loop spans 16 amino acids. Germline V gene lookup returns CDR1 DFQATT and CDR2 SNEGSKA (reference sequence). Trimming shortened V by 3 bases and J by 7 bases, and 22 bases separated the two germline ends. For the CDR3, the DNA is TGCAGTGCTAGTCCCTTTAGCGGCCGGAAGGGAAATGAGCAGTTCTTC. As protein: CSASPFSGRKGNEQFF.

There are a few counts of this clonotype. The chain recombines TRBV4-3 with TRBJ2-3; TRBD2 matches 11 bases. Per germline, CDR1 LGHNA and CDR2 YSLEER. Trimming cost V 0 bases and J 6 bases; bases outside gene matches: 8. CDR3 size: 17 residues. Written as DNA, the CDR3 is TGCGCCAGCAGCCAAGAGCTAGCGGGGGGCTTGTTGGATACGCAGTATTTT. Protein: CASSQELAGGLLDTQYF.

The chain carries TRBV12-5 and TRBJ2-1; no definite D call. This CDR3 has 14 residues. Germline CDR1 and CDR2: LGHNT and FRNRAP. V was shortened by 8 bases and J by 1 base, with 12 bases between the two germline ends. The DNA of the CDR3 is TGTGCTAGTCGCGGAGAAGGGTCCTACAATGAGCAGTTCTTC. Its translation: CASRGEGSYNEQFF.